Below, 27 T cell receptor beta chains from the same sample are listed, as sequenced in a study of Tregs in tolerant kidney transplant recipients. These TCRs are of unknown antigen specificity. Sequencing used immunoSEQ multiplex PCR; TCRdb keeps in-frame clones, though not all of them. The table shows under 14,000 clones, with about 90% occurring only once. Sequencing used Tregs from blood cultured with allogeneic cells, obtained before the transplant. These receptors were taken from a human patient who received a combined kidney and bone marrow transplant.

The J gene is TRBJ1-2, the V gene TRBV6-6; 7 nucleotides line up with TRBD1. This CDR3 comprises 16 residues. J lost 0 bases, V lost 6 bases, and 10 bases had no gene match. Germline assignment: CDR1 MNHNY and CDR2 SVGAGI (reference sequence). The CDR3 here is CASSRLRDRTNYGYTF. The DNA for the CDR3 is TGTGCCAGCAGCAGACTCCGGGACAGAACTAACTATGGCTACACCTTC.

This chain joins TRBV7-2 and TRBJ2-2; 7 bases are a match to TRBD1. Germline assignment: CDR1 SGHTA and CDR2 FQGNSA. The ends lost 3 bases at V and 4 bases at J; junction bases unmatched: 5. There are 15 residues in the CDR3. The CDR3 here is CASSLGQSSTGELFF. The CDR3 DNA is TGTGCCAGCAGCTTGGGACAGTCGAGCACCGGGGAGCTGTTTTTT.

This chain links TRBV5-5 with TRBJ2-7; 7 bases map to TRBD2. J lost 4 bases, V lost 2 bases, and 6 bases had no gene match. The germline CDR1 and CDR2 sequences are SGHKS and YYEKEE (reference sequence). The CDR3 runs 14 residues. The CDR3 protein is CASSFRDYKYEQYF. CDR3 nucleotide sequence: TGTGCCAGCAGCTTTAGGGACTACAAGTACGAGCAGTACTTC. Together with reference TRBV5-5 and TRBJ2-7, the CDR3 gives the full variable domain: DAGVTQSPTHLIKTRGQQVTLRCSPISGHKSVSWYQQVLGQGPQFIFQYYEKEERGRGNFPDRFSARQFPNYSSELNVNALLLGDSALYLCASSFRDYKYEQYFGPGTRLTVT.

The chain carries TRBV5-4 and TRBJ1-5; weak D call: TRBD1 (5 bases). The germline V and J ends were trimmed by 3 bases and 5 bases, with 12 bases remaining between them. This CDR3 has 14 amino acids. CDR1 SGHNT and CDR2 YYREEE come from the germline V gene (reference sequence). DNA of the CDR3: TGTGCCAGCAGCTCGGGACCCAGAGATCAGCCCCAGCATTTT. Protein sequence: CASSSGPRDQPQHF.

By share, this clone ranks as medium-sized (0.01 to 0.1%). The gene calls are TRBV5-6 and TRBJ2-5, with D perhaps TRBD2 (7 bases). Germline lookup yields CDR1 SGHDT and CDR2 YYEEEE. CDR3 length: 14 residues. Trimming cost V 2 bases and J 5 bases, with 13 bases left between them. CDR3 amino acids: CASSLGGGLETQYF. DNA of the CDR3: TGTGCCAGCAGCTTAGGGGGGGGCCTGGAGACCCAGTACTTC.

This clone appeared once. This chain joins TRBV20-1 and TRBJ2-3, with a weak D call TRBD2 (5 bases). The CDR3 runs 11 residues. The V gene lost 4 bases and the J gene lost 7 bases, with 9 bases spanning the gap. Germline CDR1 reads DFQATT; CDR2 reads SNEGSKA (reference sequence). The CDR3 is CSAIFGNTQYF. The CDR3 coding sequence is TGCAGTGCTATATTCGGGAATACGCAGTATTTT.

This sequence joins TRBV7-9 and TRBJ2-3, with 8 bases lining up with TRBD2. There are 14 residues in the CDR3. The germline V gene encodes CDR1 SEHNR and CDR2 FQNEAQ (reference sequence). The ends lost 4 bases at V and 3 bases at J; junction bases unmatched: 3. CDR3 sequence: CASSSLAGTDTQYF. CDR3 nucleotide sequence: TGTGCCAGCAGCTCCTTAGCGGGAACAGATACGCAGTATTTT.

This clone appeared once. V is TRBV4-3 and J is TRBJ2-3; D call uncertain. Germline V gives CDR1 LGHNA, CDR2 YSLEER. Trimming removed 0 bases from V and 0 bases from J, with 13 bases in between. The CDR3 loop spans 17 amino acids. CDR3 in DNA: TGCGCCAGCAGCCAAGAAGGGCACGTAACTAGCACAGATACGCAGTATTTT. This encodes CASSQEGHVTSTDTQYF.

The chain joins TRBV6-5 to TRBJ1-2; 8 bases agree with TRBD1. Germline CDR1 and CDR2: MNHEY and SVGAGI. Trimming removed 2 bases from V and 8 bases from J; junction bases left unmatched: 7. The CDR3 contains 14 residues. CDR3 in DNA: TGTGCCAGCAGTTACACTACAGGGGGTATCGGCTACACCTTC. Translated: CASSYTTGGIGYTF.

The chain is built from TRBV30 and TRBJ1-2, with D hard to call. The CDR3 sequence is 15 residues long. Germline values: CDR1 GTSNPN, CDR2 SVGIG (reference sequence). V dropped 1 base and J dropped 1 base, with 13 bases sitting between them. The chain's CDR3 is CAWSAPAYFNYGYTF. CDR3 DNA sequence: TGTGCCTGGAGTGCCCCGGCGTATTTTAACTATGGCTACACCTTC. The full variable domain, with the rest looked up from reference TRBV30 and TRBJ1-2, is SQTIHQWPATLVQPVGSPLSLECTVEGTSNPNLYWYRQAAGRGLQLLFYSVGIGQISSEVPQNLSASRPQDRQFILSSKKLLLSDSGFYLCAWSAPAYFNYGYTFGSGTRLTVV.

The rearrangement joins TRBV5-4 to TRBJ1-1; no reliable D call. V lost 4 bases, J lost 0 bases, and 7 bases lay in between. The CDR3 totals 13 residues. CDR1 SGHNT and CDR2 YYREEE come from the germline V gene (reference sequence). The CDR3 loop reads CASSQTLNTEAFF. The CDR3 DNA follows: TGTGCCAGCAGCCAAACCCTGAACACTGAAGCTTTCTTT.

The chain couples TRBV7-8 to TRBJ1-1, with D perhaps TRBD1 (5 bases). The CDR3 consists of 16 residues. Germline V gives CDR1 SGHVS, CDR2 FQNEAQ. V gave up 2 bases and J gave up 1 base, with 14 bases separating them. In DNA, the CDR3 is TGTGCCAGCAGCTTACACGGGGGGGTGGGGAACACTGAAGCTTTCTTT. Translated: CASSLHGGVGNTEAFF.

The chain uses TRBV6-1 and TRBJ2-5, with TRBD1 identical over 8 bases. J lost 5 bases, V lost 5 bases, and 7 bases had no gene match. Germline V gene lookup returns CDR1 MNHNS and CDR2 SASEGT. The CDR3 is 14 residues long. The CDR3 DNA sequence: TGTGCCAGCAGTTCATCCGGACAGGGTGAGACCCAGTACTTC. This gives the protein CASSSSGQGETQYF.

This clone was seen a handful of times. The J gene is TRBJ2-3, the V gene TRBV4-1; possible D gene TRBD2, 5 bases. Germline V lookup: CDR1 MGHRA, CDR2 YSYEKL. The germline V and J ends were trimmed by 1 base and 3 bases, with 11 bases remaining between them. There are 15 residues in the CDR3. The CDR3 protein is CASSQARVETDTQYF. CDR3 DNA sequence: TGCGCCAGCAGCCAAGCGAGGGTGGAGACAGATACGCAGTATTTT.

The J gene is TRBJ2-3, the V gene TRBV5-5; D remains ambiguous. Germline V lookup: CDR1 SGHKS, CDR2 YYEKEE (reference sequence). V was shortened by 6 bases and J by 4 bases, with 12 bases between the two germline ends. CDR3 size: 13 residues. The CDR3 bases are TGTGCCAGCATCGGAAGAAACCCAGATACGCAGTATTTT. Translating gives CASIGRNPDTQYF.

The chain links TRBV11-2 to TRBJ2-7; D remains unclear. The CDR3 spans 15 residues. Germline V gives CDR1 SGHAT, CDR2 FQNNGV. Trimming cost V 3 bases and J 2 bases, with 14 bases left between them. The CDR3, as DNA: TGTGCCAGCAGCTTGGGGTCAAATGGGCCCTACGAGCAGTACTTC. Protein product: CASSLGSNGPYEQYF. Looking up the rest from reference TRBV11-2 and TRBJ2-7 gives the full variable domain: EAGVAQSPRYKIIEKRQSVAFWCNPISGHATLYWYQQILGQGPKLLIQFQNNGVVDDSQLPKDRFSAERLKGVDSTLKIQPAKLEDSAVYLCASSLGSNGPYEQYFGPGTRLTVT.

The V and J genes are TRBV5-1 and TRBJ2-1, with TRBD2 matching 13 bases. This CDR3 is 15 amino acids long. V lost 4 bases to trimming and J lost 8 bases; unmatched junction nucleotides: 6. The V gene's germline CDR1 is SGHRS and CDR2 YFSETQ. The CDR3 nucleotides read TGCGCCAGCAGCCCAACTAGCGGGGGGGTCGATGAGCAGTTCTTC. It specifies CASSPTSGGVDEQFF.

The chain joins TRBV18 to TRBJ1-1; D is ambiguous. Per germline, CDR1 KGHSH and CDR2 LQKENI. Trimming took 1 base from V and 2 from J, leaving 2 bases between them. This CDR3 is 12 amino acids long. CDR3 nucleotide sequence: TGTGCCAGCTCACCACATAACACTGAAGCTTTCTTT. It encodes CASSPHNTEAFF.

Comment on this clone: Its ends do not fully match the called genes, so a read error is possible. This chain uses TRBV7-3 with TRBJ2-7; 16 nucleotides align to TRBD2. CDR1 SGHTA and CDR2 FQGTGA come from the germline V gene. The CDR3 length is 15 residues. DNA for the CDR3: TGTGCCAGCAGCTTATCCGGGACTAGCGGGAGGGCCCTCCACTTC. Protein: CASSLSGTSGRALHF.

CDR3 residues: CASSQKLGSLNTEAFF. DNA for the CDR3: TGTGCCAGCAGCCAAAAGCTAGGTTCCCTGAACACTGAAGCTTTCTTT. The chain combines TRBV14 with TRBJ1-1, with D unclear. The germline gives CDR1 SGHDN, CDR2 FVKESK. The V end lost 2 bases, the J end lost 0 bases, and 13 bases lay between the germline ends. This CDR3 is 16 amino acids long.

The chain combines TRBV5-4 with TRBJ2-3; no firm D call. Trimming pared 3 bases from V and 2 bases from J, leaving 7 bases between. In germline, CDR1 is SGHNT, CDR2 YYREEE (reference sequence). This CDR3 region has 13 residues. The CDR3: CASSSYDTDTQYF. In DNA form, the CDR3 reads TGTGCCAGCAGCTCCTACGACACAGATACGCAGTATTTT.

V usage is TRBV5-1 and J usage is TRBJ1-4; 7 bases agree with TRBD1. The CDR3 totals 14 residues. J lost 7 bases, V lost 1 base, and 4 bases had no gene match. Germline CDR1 reads SGHRS; CDR2 reads YFSETQ. The CDR3 protein is CASSLTGVGEKLFF. In DNA form, the CDR3 reads TGCGCCAGCAGCTTGACAGGGGTGGGTGAAAAACTGTTTTTT.

The chain uses TRBV5-6 and TRBJ2-5; TRBD1 agrees at 7 bases. Judging by the DNA end, TRBJ2-7 fits better; the J call may be wrong. The germline V gene has CDR1 SGHDT and CDR2 YYEEEE. The CDR3 consists of 15 residues. CDR3 in amino acids: CASSLYGTAFYEQYF. As DNA, the CDR3 is TGTGCCAGCAGTTTATACGGGACAGCATTTTACGAGCAGTACTTC.

The chain links TRBV10-3 to TRBJ2-7; D perhaps matches TRBD1 (6 bases). The germline V gene encodes CDR1 ENHRY and CDR2 SYGVKD. Trimming removed 5 bases at V and 7 bases at J, with 12 bases between. The CDR3 length is 12 residues. The CDR3 bases are TGTGCCATCAGTAAACAGGGTTCGGAGCAGTACTTC. This codes for CAISKQGSEQYF.

The gene calls are TRBV6-9 and TRBJ2-3; TRBD1 agrees at 8 bases. This CDR3 region has 16 residues. The J segment lost 4 bases and the V segment lost 6 bases, leaving 12 bases of the junction unmatched. Germline V lookup: CDR1 MNHGY, CDR2 SVAAGI. The CDR3 coding sequence is TGTGCCAGCAGATTACTTCCGGGACAGGCGTCAGATACGCAGTATTTT. Its translation: CASRLLPGQASDTQYF.

This chain links TRBV11-2 with TRBJ2-5; 9 nucleotides align to TRBD2. Germline CDR1 is SGHAT and CDR2 is FQNNGV. This CDR3 contains 16 residues. V lost 5 bases and J lost 1; bases outside the gene matches: 8. This CDR3 reads CASSPRVTSGQETQYF. CDR3 DNA: TGTGCCAGCAGCCCAAGGGTGACTAGCGGCCAAGAGACCCAGTACTTC.

The chain is built from TRBV30 and TRBJ2-5; no clear D gene. The CDR3 runs to 13 residues. Germline V gene sequence: CDR1 GTSNPN, CDR2 SVGIG (reference sequence). Trimming shortened V by 2 bases and J by 4 bases, and 11 bases separated the two germline ends. The CDR3 DNA sequence: TGTGCCTGGAGTTCCGACATGCGAGAGACCCAGTACTTC. Protein: CAWSSDMRETQYF.